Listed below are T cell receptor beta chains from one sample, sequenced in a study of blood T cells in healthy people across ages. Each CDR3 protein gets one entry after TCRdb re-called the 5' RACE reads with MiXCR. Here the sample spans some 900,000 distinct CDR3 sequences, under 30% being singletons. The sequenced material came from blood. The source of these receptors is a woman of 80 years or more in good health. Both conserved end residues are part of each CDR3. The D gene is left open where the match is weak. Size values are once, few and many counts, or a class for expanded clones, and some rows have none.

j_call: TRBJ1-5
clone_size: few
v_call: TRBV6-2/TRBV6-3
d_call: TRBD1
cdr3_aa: CASSYSWDSSNQPQHF
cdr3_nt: TGTGCCAGCAGTTACTCGTGGGACAGTAGCAATCAGCCCCAGCATTTT

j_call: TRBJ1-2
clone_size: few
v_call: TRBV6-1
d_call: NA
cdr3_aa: CAGLMDSPNYGYTF
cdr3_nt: TGTGCCGGACTAATGGACAGCCCTAACTATGGCTACACCTTC

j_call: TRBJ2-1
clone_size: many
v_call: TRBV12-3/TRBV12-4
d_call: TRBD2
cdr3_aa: CASTLAGGNYNEQFF
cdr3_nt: TGTGCCAGCACCCTAGCGGGGGGGAACTACAATGAGCAGTTCTTC

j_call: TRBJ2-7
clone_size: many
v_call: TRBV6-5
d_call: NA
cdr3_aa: CASRPRDRFLNEQYF
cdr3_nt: TGTGCCAGCAGACCCCGGGACCGCTTTCTTAACGAGCAGTACTTC

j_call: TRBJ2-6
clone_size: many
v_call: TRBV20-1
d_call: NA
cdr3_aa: CSARDATGRSGANVLTF
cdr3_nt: TGCAGTGCTAGAGATGCGACAGGGAGGTCTGGGGCCAACGTCCTGACTTTC

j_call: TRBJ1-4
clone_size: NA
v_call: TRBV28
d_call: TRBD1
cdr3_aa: CASSLWDSSTNEKLFF
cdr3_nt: TGTGCCAGCAGCCTATGGGACAGCTCAACTAATGAAAAACTGTTTTTT

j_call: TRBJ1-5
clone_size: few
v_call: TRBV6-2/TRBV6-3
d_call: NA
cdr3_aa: CASRPSMGGSNSNQPQHF
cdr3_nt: TGTGCCAGCAGACCCTCAATGGGGGGGTCAAATAGCAATCAGCCCCAGCATTTT

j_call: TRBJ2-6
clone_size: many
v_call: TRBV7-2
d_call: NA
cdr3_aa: CASRRGLGSGANVLTF
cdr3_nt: TGTGCCAGCCGGCGGGGGCTTGGCTCTGGGGCCAACGTCCTGACTTTC

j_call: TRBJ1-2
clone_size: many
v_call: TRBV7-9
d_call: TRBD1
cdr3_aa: CASSLDGTGANYGYTF
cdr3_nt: TGTGCCAGCAGCTTAGACGGGACAGGGGCTAACTATGGCTACACCTTC

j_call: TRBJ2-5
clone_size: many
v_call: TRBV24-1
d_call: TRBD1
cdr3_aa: CATSGGRTGDQETQYF
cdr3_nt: TGTGCCACCAGTGGAGGGCGGACAGGGGACCAAGAGACCCAGTACTTC

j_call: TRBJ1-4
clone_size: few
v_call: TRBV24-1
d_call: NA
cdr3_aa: CATGTFQGGNEKLFF
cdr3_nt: TGTGCCACCGGCACATTTCAGGGAGGAAATGAAAAACTGTTTTTT

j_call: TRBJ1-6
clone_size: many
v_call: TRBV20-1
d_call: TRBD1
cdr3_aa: CSARELPGQYNSPLHF
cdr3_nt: TGCAGTGCTAGAGAACTCCCGGGACAGTATAATTCACCCCTCCACTTT

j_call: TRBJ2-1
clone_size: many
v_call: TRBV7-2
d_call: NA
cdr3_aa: CASSLEYGQREQFF
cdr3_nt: TGTGCCAGCAGCTTAGAATATGGGCAAAGAGAGCAGTTCTTC

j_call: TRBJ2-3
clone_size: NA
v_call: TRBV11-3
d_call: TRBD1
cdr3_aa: CASSTGTADTQYF
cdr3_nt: TGTGCCAGCAGCACGGGGACAGCAGATACGCAGTATTTT

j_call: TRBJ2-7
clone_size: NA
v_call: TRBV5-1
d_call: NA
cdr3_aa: CASSFSRGTGEQYF
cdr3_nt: TGCGCCAGCAGCTTTTCGCGGGGTACGGGCGAGCAGTACTTC

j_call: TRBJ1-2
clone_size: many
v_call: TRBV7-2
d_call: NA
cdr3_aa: CASSLTSYGNGYTF
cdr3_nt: TGTGCCAGCAGCTTAACCAGTTACGGGAATGGCTACACCTTC

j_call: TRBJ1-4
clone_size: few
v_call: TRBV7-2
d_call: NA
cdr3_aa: CASSLSGTNEKLFF
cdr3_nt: TGTGCCAGCAGCTTAAGCGGGACTAATGAAAAACTGTTTTTT

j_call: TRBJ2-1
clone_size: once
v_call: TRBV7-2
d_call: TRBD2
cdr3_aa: CACSLSGAGRDGQFF
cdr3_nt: TGTGCCTGCAGCTTATCAGGAGCGGGGAGAGATGGGCAGTTCTTC

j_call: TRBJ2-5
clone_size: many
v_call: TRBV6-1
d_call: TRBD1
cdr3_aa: CASARTGQETQYF
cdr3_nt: TGTGCCAGCGCAAGGACAGGACAAGAGACCCAGTACTTC

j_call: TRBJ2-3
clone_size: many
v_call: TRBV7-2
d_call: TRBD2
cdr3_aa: CASSFTLGGSTDTQYF
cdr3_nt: TGTGCCAGCAGCTTCACTTTGGGGGGGAGCACAGATACGCAGTATTTT

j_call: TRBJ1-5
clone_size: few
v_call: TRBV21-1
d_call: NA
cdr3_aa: CASNLTPTHCNQPQHF
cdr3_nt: TGTGCCAGCAACCTCACCCCGACACATTGCAATCAGCCCCAGCATTTT

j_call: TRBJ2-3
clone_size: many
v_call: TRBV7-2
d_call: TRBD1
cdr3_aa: CASSPRQGASDTQYF
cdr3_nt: TGTGCCAGCAGCCCCCGTCAGGGGGCAAGTGATACGCAGTATTTT

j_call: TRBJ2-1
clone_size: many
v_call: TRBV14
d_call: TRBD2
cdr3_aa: CASSHLAGSYNEQFF
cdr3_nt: TGTGCCAGCAGCCACTTAGCGGGGTCCTACAATGAGCAGTTCTTC

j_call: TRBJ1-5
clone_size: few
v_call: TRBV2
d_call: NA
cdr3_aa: CASSSNRAFQPQHF
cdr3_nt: TGTGCCAGCAGCTCAAACAGGGCTTTTCAGCCCCAGCATTTT

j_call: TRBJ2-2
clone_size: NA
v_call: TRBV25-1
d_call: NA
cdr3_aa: CASSRGSTGELFF
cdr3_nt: TGTGCCAGCAGTCGGGGGAGCACCGGGGAGCTGTTTTTT